Below, 8 T cell receptor beta chains from the same sample are listed, as sequenced in a study of blood T cell repertoires in COVID-19. TCRdb's copy holds only in-frame clones and misses some; the assay was immunoSEQ multiplex PCR. This table has about 200,000 clones, approximately 84% appearing once. Input material: peripheral blood. The receptors originated from a human donor with acute or convalescent COVID-19. The donor label of this sample is uncertain.

V gene TRBV7-9 combines with J gene TRBJ2-3, with TRBD1 as a possible D gene (5 bases). The length of the CDR3 is 15 residues. Trimming removed 1 base at V and 4 bases at J, with 12 bases between. Per the germline V gene, CDR1 is SEHNR and CDR2 is FQNEAQ (reference sequence). The CDR3 DNA follows: TGTGCCAGCAGCTTAGAAGGCAGGGTAGCAGATACGCAGTATTTT. Amino acids: CASSLEGRVADTQYF.

As for this clone: Other DNA variants within this sample encode the same CDR3. J is TRBJ2-3 and V is TRBV4-3; no definite D call. The CDR3 contains 13 residues. CDR1 and CDR2 from the germline V gene are LGHNA and YSLEER. V was shortened by 0 bases and J by 6 bases, with 7 bases between the two germline ends. The CDR3 nucleotides read TGCGCCAGCAGCCAAGATCGCCGGGATACGCAGTATTTT. Translating it yields CASSQDRRDTQYF.

The chain is built from TRBV27 and TRBJ2-2; possible D gene TRBD2, 6 bases. The CDR3 covers 15 residues. From germline, CDR1 is MNHEY and CDR2 SMNVEV (reference sequence). The V end was cut by 5 bases, the J end by 1 base, with 11 bases between. CDR3 coding DNA: TGTGCCAGCAGTGCGACTAGTGTGAACACCGGGGAGCTGTTTTTT. Protein: CASSATSVNTGELFF.

This rearrangement joins TRBV6-1 to TRBJ2-5; 7 positions match TRBD2. The junction had 4 bases not matched to a gene; V was cut back by 2 bases and J by 1 base. Looked up from germline, CDR1 is MNHNS and CDR2 is SASEGT. The CDR3 runs to 15 residues. The CDR3 DNA reads as TGTGCCAGCAGTGAATTCCTAGCGGCCCAAGAGACCCAGTACTTC. It is translated as CASSEFLAAQETQYF.

V usage is TRBV6-4 and J usage is TRBJ2-2; D is possibly TRBD1 (5 bases). From germline, CDR1 is MRHNA and CDR2 SNTAGT. V was trimmed by 3 bases and J by 6 bases, leaving 14 bases between them. The CDR3 has 15 amino acids. The DNA of the CDR3 is TGTGCCAGCAGTGATGAGCAGGGTTCCCCCGGGGAGCTGTTTTTT. Translating it yields CASSDEQGSPGELFF.

V is TRBV10-3 and J is TRBJ1-2; 12 bases are a match to TRBD1. The ends lost 4 bases at V and 6 bases at J; junction bases unmatched: 6. Germline V gives CDR1 ENHRY, CDR2 SYGVKD. The length of the CDR3 is 15 residues. The CDR3 nucleotides are TGTGCCATCAGTGGAGGGACAGGGGGCGCGGATGGCTACACCTTC. It is translated as CAISGGTGGADGYTF.

The chain links TRBV7-9 to TRBJ2-2; 12 bases are shared with TRBD2. V was clipped by 1 base and J by 5 bases; unmatched bases: 5. The germline V gene encodes CDR1 SEHNR and CDR2 FQNEAQ (reference sequence). This CDR3 region has 17 residues. The CDR3 nucleotides are TGTGCCAGCAGCTTAGGACTAGCGGGAGACTTAACCGGGGAGCTGTTTTTT. Translating gives CASSLGLAGDLTGELFF.

The rearrangement uses TRBV27 and TRBJ1-1; 9 bases are shared with TRBD1. The CDR3 runs to 14 residues. The ends lost 3 bases at V and 10 bases at J; junction bases unmatched: 9. Looked up from germline, CDR1 is MNHEY and CDR2 is SMNVEV (reference sequence). The CDR3 DNA is TGTGCCAGCAGTTTGTTTGGACAGGGGCGGGGAGCTTTCTTT. Encoded protein: CASSLFGQGRGAFF.